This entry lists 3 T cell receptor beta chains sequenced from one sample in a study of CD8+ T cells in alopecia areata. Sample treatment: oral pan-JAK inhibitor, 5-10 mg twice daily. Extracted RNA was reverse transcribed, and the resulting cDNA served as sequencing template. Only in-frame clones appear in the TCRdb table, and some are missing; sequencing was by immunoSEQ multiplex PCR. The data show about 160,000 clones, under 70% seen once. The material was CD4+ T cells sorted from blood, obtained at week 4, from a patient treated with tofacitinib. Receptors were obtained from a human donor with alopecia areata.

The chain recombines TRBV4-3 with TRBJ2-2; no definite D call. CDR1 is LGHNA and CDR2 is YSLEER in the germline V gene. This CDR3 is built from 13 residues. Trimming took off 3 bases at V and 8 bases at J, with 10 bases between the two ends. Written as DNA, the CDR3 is TGCGCCAGCAGCCAGCCGGCCCGGGGGGAGCTGTTTTTT. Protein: CASSQPARGELFF.

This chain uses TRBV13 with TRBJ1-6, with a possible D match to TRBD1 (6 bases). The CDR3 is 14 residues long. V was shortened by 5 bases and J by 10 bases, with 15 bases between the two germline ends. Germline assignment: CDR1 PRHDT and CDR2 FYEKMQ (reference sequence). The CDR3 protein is CASSLTGSMSPLHF. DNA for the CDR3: TGTGCCAGCAGCCTCACAGGGTCGATGTCACCCCTCCACTTT.

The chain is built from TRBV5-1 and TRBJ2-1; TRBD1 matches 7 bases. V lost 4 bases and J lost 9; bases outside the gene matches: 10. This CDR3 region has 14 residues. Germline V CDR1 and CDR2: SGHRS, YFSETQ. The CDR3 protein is CASSRDRVTVEQFF. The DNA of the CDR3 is TGCGCCAGCAGCCGTGACAGGGTCACTGTTGAGCAGTTCTTC.